The 5 T cell receptor beta chains given below trace back to one sample, sequenced in a study of OX40 agonist ivuxolimab in advanced cancers. The protocol was immunoSEQ multiplex PCR, while the TCRdb copy is restricted to in-frame clones and leaves out a portion. The sample shows approximately 59,000 clones, 84% of them seen only once. This specimen consisted of CD4+ or CD8+ T cells sorted from blood, obtained in a trial of the OX40 agonist ivuxolimab. The receptors stem from an adult with an advanced solid tumor such as melanoma, head and neck, liver or kidney cancer.

This clone appeared a single time. This chain uses TRBV2 with TRBJ2-2; TRBD1 matches at 7 bases. The germline CDR1 and CDR2 sequences are SNHLY and FYNNEI. There are 15 residues in the CDR3. With V trimmed by 8 bases and J by 0 bases, 6 bases remained unmatched. Written as DNA, the CDR3 is TGTGCCAGCGTCCGACAGGGCGCGAACACCGGGGAGCTGTTTTTT. This codes for CASVRQGANTGELFF.

The rearrangement links TRBV19 to TRBJ1-2; possible D gene TRBD1, 6 bases. The CDR3 spans 12 residues. Trimming left V 5 bases short and J 8 bases short, with 12 bases between. Germline V CDR1 and CDR2: LNHDA, SQIVND (reference sequence). CDR3 in DNA: TGTGCCAGTAGTTTCCGGGGGGCAGGCTACACCTTC. Its translation: CASSFRGAGYTF.

The chain couples TRBV5-8 to TRBJ2-7; 10 bases align to TRBD1. This CDR3 spans 15 amino acids. Unmatched junction bases numbered 13, after V lost 5 bases and J lost 8 bases. Germline V CDR1 and CDR2: SGHTS, YDEGEE. The CDR3 DNA reads TGTGCCAGCAGTTTAGACGGGACAGGGGCCCTCAAGCAGTACTTC. This sequence encodes CASSLDGTGALKQYF.

The V and J genes are TRBV18 and TRBJ1-2; TRBD1 is a possible D gene (5 bases). The CDR3 spans 15 residues. The V and J ends lost 4 bases and 0 bases respectively, with 12 bases between them. The germline V gene encodes CDR1 KGHSH and CDR2 LQKENI. In DNA form, the CDR3 reads TGTGCCAGCTCACGCCGGGACGGACCTAACTATGGCTACACCTTC. Its translation: CASSRRDGPNYGYTF.

The chain joins TRBV15 to TRBJ2-6; D call uncertain. The germline V gene has CDR1 LNHNV and CDR2 YYDKDF (reference sequence). There are 17 residues in the CDR3. V was shortened by 0 bases and J by 0 bases, with 9 bases between the two germline ends. In DNA form, the CDR3 reads TGTGCCACCAGCAGAGAGGCGAGCCCCTCTGGGGCCAACGTCCTGACTTTC. Protein: CATSREASPSGANVLTF. The full variable domain, rest sourced from reference TRBV15 and TRBJ2-6, is DAMVIQNPRYQVTQFGKPVTLSCSQTLNHNVMYWYQQKSSQAPKLLFHYYDKDFNNEADTPDNFQSRRPNTSFCFLDIRSPGLGDTAMYLCATSREASPSGANVLTFGAGSRLTVL.